This T cell receptor (beta chain) came from a study of shared clonotypes between healthy human individuals. Study-wide results and caveats: Researchers found naive subsets generally carried larger estimated richness than memory subsets.

As concerns this clone: Its target is not known. This sample includes further DNA sequences coding for the same CDR3.

This CDR3 is 12 amino acids long. Germline V gives CDR1 KGHSH, CDR2 LQKENI. V was cut by 2 bases and J by 4 bases, with 5 bases left in between. The assay used deep level. Assay: immunoSEQ multiplex PCR; the TCRdb copy retains only in-frame clones and omits some. The sample shows 2 million to 2.5 million clones, just under 95% of them seen only once. The TCR comes from a man younger than 30 in good health. Some clones in this sample may be carry-over from other donors' samples. Material for sequencing was naive CD4+ T cells from PBMCs. Subset reported: CD45RA+ positively selected. This chain connects TRBV18 to TRBJ1-1; no definite D call. CDR3 loop: CASSPAGTEAFF. As DNA, the CDR3 is TGTGCCAGCTCACCAGCGGGCACTGAAGCTTTCTTT.